These 25 T cell receptor beta chains were sequenced from one sample in a study of radiation and T cells in renal cell carcinoma. Time point meaning: baseline pretreatment blood. Treatment here: 15 Gy SBRT to primary tumor, nephrectomy 4 weeks later. Profiling relied on immunoSEQ multiplex PCR, and the TCRdb table lists in-frame clones only, not all of them. The data show more than 140,000 clones, less than 90% seen once. The material was blood, obtained from a patient whose treatment included radiotherapy and nephrectomy. The receptor source for this set is a woman aged 45-65 years with renal cell carcinoma.

CDR3 bases: TGCAGCGTTGAACCCGCAACTAATGAAAAACTGTTTTTT. It translates to CSVEPATNEKLFF. The chain combines TRBV29-1 with TRBJ1-4; D not resolved. CDR1 and CDR2 from the germline V gene are SQVTM and ANQGSEA. Trimming took 2 bases from V and 0 from J, leaving 4 bases between them. CDR3 size: 13 residues.

V usage is TRBV19 and J usage is TRBJ1-1; no reliable D call. Trimming shortened V by 9 bases and J by 1 base, and 15 bases separated the two germline ends. The CDR3 has 14 residues. The V gene's germline CDR1 is LNHDA and CDR2 SQIVND (reference sequence). Here the CDR3 DNA reads TGTGCCAGCCAAGGTGGAGGGAGGAACACTGAAGCTTTCTTT. Protein product: CASQGGGRNTEAFF.

This clone was counted a few times. The junction and the germline gene differ at one end; a read error may be behind it. The chain combines TRBV2 with TRBJ1-1; 9 nucleotides line up with TRBD1. The CDR3 runs to 15 residues. In germline, CDR1 is SNHLY, CDR2 FYNNEI. CDR3 nucleotides: TGTGCCAGCAGGGAAGGGTGGACAGGGGACACTGAAGCTTTCTTT. It codes for CASREGWTGDTEAFF.

The CDR3 DNA follows: TGTGCCAGTTCCCGGGACAAGTGGAATGAGCAGTTCTTC. This translates into CASSRDKWNEQFF. The chain links TRBV19 to TRBJ2-1, with D maybe TRBD1 (6 bases). Germline assignment: CDR1 LNHDA and CDR2 SQIVND (reference sequence). The CDR3 has 13 residues. V was cut by 8 bases and J by 7 bases, with 15 bases left in between.

This clone has a handful of counts. The chain has TRBV27 and TRBJ2-2; D is uncertain. The CDR3 is 13 residues long. Germline-derived CDR1 and CDR2 are MNHEY and SMNVEV (reference sequence). The V gene lost 6 bases and the J gene lost 3 bases, with 8 bases spanning the gap. This CDR3 is CASSLEHTGELFF. The CDR3 region has the DNA TGTGCCAGCAGCCTGGAACACACCGGGGAGCTGTTTTTT.

The V and J genes are TRBV6-5 and TRBJ1-1; TRBD1 might be the D (6 bases). Germline lookup yields CDR1 MNHEY and CDR2 SVGAGI. This CDR3 has 13 residues. V gave up 6 bases and J gave up 4 bases, with 12 bases separating them. CDR3: CASSRQEFTEAFF. DNA for the CDR3: TGTGCCAGCAGCCGACAGGAATTCACTGAAGCTTTCTTT.

The chain joins TRBV5-1 to TRBJ2-7, with 8 bases identical to TRBD2. The CDR3 contains 15 residues. V gave up 4 bases and J gave up 2 bases; unmatched junction bases: 8. Germline-derived CDR1 and CDR2 are SGHRS and YFSETQ. CDR3: CASSISGGDTYEQYF. CDR3 nucleotides: TGCGCCAGCAGCATAAGCGGGGGCGATACCTACGAGCAGTACTTC.

About this clone: One base away lies a much larger clone, so this may be a sequencing read error. The V call is TRBV25-1, the J call TRBJ2-7, with D unclear. The CDR3 covers 10 residues. The germline V gene has CDR1 MGHDK and CDR2 SYGVNS. Trimming took 2 bases from V and 5 from J, leaving 1 base between them. In nucleotides, the CDR3 is TGTGCCAGCAGTGAAGACGAGCAGTACTTC. Amino acid sequence: CASSEDEQYF.

The chain is built from TRBV2 and TRBJ1-6; 9 positions match TRBD1. The germline V gene has CDR1 SNHLY and CDR2 FYNNEI. V gave up 8 bases and J gave up 10 bases; unmatched junction bases: 12. This CDR3 has 15 residues. Here the CDR3 reads CASSERGQGSSPLHF. The CDR3 DNA follows: TGTGCCAGCTCTGAGAGGGGACAGGGTTCGTCACCCCTCCACTTT.

A single count supports this clone. The rearrangement links TRBV5-8 to TRBJ1-1; 7 bases map to TRBD1. CDR1 is SGHTS, CDR2 YDEGEE, per germline. V gave up 3 bases and J gave up 10 bases; unmatched junction bases: 12. The CDR3 is made up of 14 amino acids. The CDR3 here is CASSSINRGPGAFF. CDR3 DNA: TGTGCCAGCAGCTCTATAAACAGGGGCCCTGGAGCTTTCTTT.

The J gene is TRBJ2-1, the V gene TRBV9; D gene unclear. This CDR3 is 13 amino acids long. Trimming cost V 2 bases and J 2 bases, with 5 bases left between them. Per the germline V gene, CDR1 is SGDLS and CDR2 is YYNGEE. CDR3 DNA: TGTGCCAGCAGCGTTTCAGCCTACAATGAGCAGTTCTTC. This encodes CASSVSAYNEQFF.

Only one count was recorded for this clone. The chain has TRBV11-2 and TRBJ2-6; no reliable D call. Germline V gene data show CDR1 as SGHAT and CDR2 as FQNNGV. V gave up 7 bases and J gave up 2 bases, with 6 bases separating them. This CDR3 region has 13 residues. The CDR3 DNA sequence: TGTGCCAGCACCGTAACTGGGGCCAACGTCCTGACTTTC. Amino acid sequence: CASTVTGANVLTF.

The chain couples TRBV6-6 to TRBJ2-7; 11 nucleotides agree with TRBD2. Germline V gives CDR1 MNHNY, CDR2 SVGAGI (reference sequence). J lost 2 bases, V lost 4 bases, and 7 bases had no gene match. The CDR3 totals 16 residues. The CDR3 nucleotides read TGTGCCAGCAGTTCCTTCGCGGGACTAGCGGCCTACGAGCAGTACTTC. It translates to CASSSFAGLAAYEQYF.

V and J are TRBV5-4 and TRBJ2-7, with TRBD2 matching over 10 bases. The germline CDR1 and CDR2 sequences are SGHNT and YYREEE (reference sequence). Trimming at V came to 2 bases and at J to 2 bases, leaving 4 bases not matched to a gene. The CDR3 spans 15 residues. CDR3 in amino acids: CASSLQAGGPYEQYF. CDR3 coding DNA: TGTGCCAGCAGCTTACAAGCGGGAGGGCCCTACGAGCAGTACTTC.

V is TRBV18 and J is TRBJ2-5, with a possible D match to TRBD1 (8 bases). The CDR3 loop spans 16 amino acids. CDR1 is KGHSH and CDR2 is LQKENI in the germline V gene. Trimming took off 0 bases at V and 2 bases at J, with 13 bases between the two ends. CDR3 region: CASSPPTGEGQETQYF. CDR3 in DNA: TGTGCCAGCTCACCACCGACAGGGGAGGGACAAGAGACCCAGTACTTC.

CDR3 DNA: TGTGCCAGCAGTCGACGGACTAGCTCACGCACAGATACGCAGTATTTT. Translated: CASSRRTSSRTDTQYF. The V gene is TRBV27, the J gene TRBJ2-3, with 8 bases aligning to TRBD2. CDR3 size: 16 residues. The V segment lost 5 bases and the J segment 1 base; nucleotides outside the gene matches: 8. Germline CDR1 is MNHEY and CDR2 is SMNVEV (reference sequence).

The chain employs TRBV6-5 and TRBJ1-5; D ambiguous. CDR1 is MNHEY and CDR2 is SVGAGI in the germline V gene. The CDR3 is made up of 15 amino acids. V was clipped by 6 bases and J by 0 bases, with 12 bases between them. The CDR3 loop reads CASRFLGYSNQPQHF. The DNA for the CDR3 is TGTGCCAGCAGATTCTTGGGTTATAGCAATCAGCCCCAGCATTTT.

The chain is built from TRBV27 and TRBJ1-2; D is unresolved. CDR1 is MNHEY, CDR2 SMNVEV, per germline (reference sequence). Trimming shortened V by 8 bases and J by 7 bases, and 14 bases separated the two germline ends. This CDR3 comprises 12 residues. The CDR3 protein is CASVSREGGYTF. The CDR3 nucleotides read TGTGCCAGCGTCTCAAGGGAGGGTGGCTACACCTTC.

This clone appeared once. The DNA is omitted, as the CDR3 cannot be located on it reliably, and the CDR3 follows TCRdb's listing. The chain recombines TRBV9 with TRBJ2-2. The CDR3 length equals 15 residues, ends included. Germline V gene data show CDR1 as SGDLS and CDR2 as YYNGEE. This chain's CDR3 is CASSVRPFGAGELFF.

The chain links TRBV18 to TRBJ2-1; no reliable D call. CDR1 KGHSH and CDR2 LQKENI come from the germline V gene. Between the trimmed V and J ends, which lost 1 base and 8 bases, there was a span of 9 bases. The CDR3 spans 13 residues. The CDR3 region is CASSPLRDDEQFF. The CDR3 DNA reads as TGTGCCAGCTCACCACTAAGAGACGATGAGCAGTTCTTC.

This clone was seen only a few times. The chain carries TRBV14 and TRBJ2-6; D remains unclear. This CDR3 comprises 15 residues. Germline CDR1 SGHDN, CDR2 FVKESK. The V end was cut by 5 bases, the J end by 2 bases, with 10 bases between. DNA for the CDR3: TGTGCCAGCAGCGACGGGTGGCCTGGGGCCAACGTCCTGACTTTC. Its protein product is CASSDGWPGANVLTF.

The chain uses TRBV27 and TRBJ1-1; 7 nucleotides match TRBD1. Trimming took 5 bases from V and 6 from J; bases not matched to a gene: 6. The germline V gene encodes CDR1 MNHEY and CDR2 SMNVEV (reference sequence). The CDR3 spans 13 residues. CDR3: CASSHQGVSEAFF. In DNA, the CDR3 is TGTGCCAGCAGTCATCAGGGGGTCTCTGAAGCTTTCTTT.

The CDR3 DNA follows: TGTGCCAGCAGCCTCGGGCAAGAGACCCAGTACTTC. Protein: CASSLGQETQYF. The rearrangement joins TRBV5-6 to TRBJ2-5; no reliable D call. Germline V gene lookup returns CDR1 SGHDT and CDR2 YYEEEE. Trimming removed 4 bases from V and 2 bases from J, with 6 bases in between. The CDR3 runs to 12 residues.

This chain joins TRBV4-3 and TRBJ1-6; D might be TRBD1 (6 bases). Trimming cost V 0 bases and J 10 bases, with 13 bases left between them. CDR3 length: 15 amino acids. Germline loops: CDR1 LGHNA, CDR2 YSLEER. CDR3 protein: CASSQDGRGGSPLHF. CDR3 DNA sequence: TGCGCCAGCAGCCAAGATGGCAGGGGTGGATCACCCCTCCACTTT.

The chain links TRBV5-6 to TRBJ2-1; 7 bases match TRBD2. The germline V gene encodes CDR1 SGHDT and CDR2 YYEEEE. The CDR3 is 15 residues long. V dropped 3 bases and J dropped 1; count of bases not matched to a gene: 4. The CDR3 bases are TGTGCCAGCAGCTCCATAGCGGGTTCCTACAATGAGCAGTTCTTC. This translates into CASSSIAGSYNEQFF.